The 15 T cell receptor beta chains below were found in one sample sequenced in a study of technical replicates of blood from four donors. The method was immunoSEQ multiplex PCR; TCRdb's version includes in-frame clones alone and lacks a portion of them. The repertoire holds approximately 70,000 clones, with around 91% as singletons. The sample taken for sequencing was T cells isolated from PBMCs. Every receptor here comes from a human donor in good health.

This chain joins TRBV7-2 and TRBJ2-3; 12 bases map to TRBD2. This CDR3 contains 17 residues. The junction had 5 bases not matched to a gene; V was cut back by 0 bases and J by 4 bases. Germline V gene sequence: CDR1 SGHTA, CDR2 FQGNSA. CDR3 amino acids: CASSLATSGRLADTQYF. The CDR3 DNA reads as TGTGCCAGCAGCTTAGCGACTAGCGGGAGATTGGCAGATACGCAGTATTTT.

J is TRBJ1-2 and V is TRBV28, with D tentatively TRBD1 (5 bases). The CDR3 sequence is 14 residues long. Germline CDR1 reads MDHEN; CDR2 reads SYDVKM. The V and J ends lost 5 bases and 6 bases respectively, with 16 bases between them. This CDR3 is CASSPLGEGNGYTF. The CDR3 coding sequence is TGTGCCAGCAGTCCTCTAGGGGAAGGAAATGGCTACACCTTC.

J is TRBJ2-2 and V is TRBV28, with a weak D call TRBD1 (5 bases). The CDR3 consists of 15 residues. Deletions cut 5 bases from V and 3 bases from J, with 13 bases between. Germline V gives CDR1 MDHEN, CDR2 SYDVKM. The CDR3 nucleotides are TGTGCCAGCAGTGACAGTCCCCCTTACACCGGGGAGCTGTTTTTT. Its translation: CASSDSPPYTGELFF.

The V gene is TRBV6-1, the J gene TRBJ1-5; possible D gene TRBD1, 5 bases. Germline CDR1 MNHNS, CDR2 SASEGT. There are 13 residues in the CDR3. Trimming stripped 6 bases from V and 9 bases from J, with 15 bases between. CDR3 nucleotide sequence: TGTGCCAGCAGGGTGACAGAGGCTGGGCCCCAGCATTTT. Translated: CASRVTEAGPQHF.

V and J are TRBV6-5 and TRBJ2-1; 10 bases are shared with TRBD1. In germline, CDR1 is MNHEY, CDR2 SVGAGI. This CDR3 spans 15 amino acids. Trimming at V came to 1 base and at J to 10 bases, leaving 7 bases not matched to a gene. For the CDR3, the DNA is TGTGCCAGCAGTTACTACTCGGGACAGGGGCAGGAGCAGTTCTTC. Amino acids: CASSYYSGQGQEQFF.

This clone was counted between two and nine times. The chain links TRBV2 to TRBJ2-7; 11 bases map to TRBD2. The V gene end was trimmed by 6 bases and the J gene end by 6 bases; junction bases not matched to a gene: 10. Germline V gives CDR1 SNHLY, CDR2 FYNNEI. The CDR3 loop spans 15 amino acids. Written as DNA, the CDR3 is TGTGCCAGCAGGATACACCCCGGGACTAGCGGCGAGCAGTACTTC. This encodes CASRIHPGTSGEQYF.

V and J are TRBV4-1 and TRBJ1-2, with TRBD1 identical over 10 bases. V shed 6 bases and J 1 base; nucleotides not matched to a gene: 5. Germline assignment: CDR1 MGHRA and CDR2 YSYEKL. This CDR3 contains 15 residues. This chain's CDR3 is CASRGTGALNYGYTF. In DNA, the CDR3 is TGCGCCAGCAGGGGGACAGGGGCGCTTAACTATGGCTACACCTTC.

The chain carries TRBV5-6 and TRBJ1-2; D gene ambiguous. The CDR3 spans 14 residues. The germline V gene has CDR1 SGHDT and CDR2 YYEEEE. V lost 4 bases and J lost 5, with 15 bases in between. This CDR3 is CASSLGTLRYGYTF. CDR3 nucleotide sequence: TGTGCCAGCAGCCTAGGTACACTACGGTATGGCTACACCTTC.

The genes are TRBV7-6 and TRBJ2-5; 15 nucleotides line up with TRBD2. V lost 4 bases, J lost 1 base, and 7 bases stayed unmatched. Germline V gives CDR1 SGHVS, CDR2 FNYEAQ. There are 18 residues in the CDR3. The CDR3 DNA sequence: TGTGCCAGCAGCTCTCGGACTAGCGGGAGGGCCGGCCAAGAGACCCAGTACTTC. Encoded protein: CASSSRTSGRAGQETQYF.

The rearrangement joins TRBV14 to TRBJ1-5, with TRBD1 matching 7 bases. V shed 4 bases and J 0 bases; nucleotides not matched to a gene: 6. CDR1 and CDR2 (germline): SGHDN, FVKESK. The CDR3 is 16 residues long. In DNA, the CDR3 is TGTGCCAGCAGCCCAGGGACAGCTTATAGCAATCAGCCCCAGCATTTT. Residues: CASSPGTAYSNQPQHF.

Only a few counts were recorded for this clone. The chain has TRBV5-1 and TRBJ1-2, with TRBD1 identical over 7 bases. V lost 0 bases and J lost 8; bases outside the gene matches: 10. There are 15 residues in the CDR3. Germline V gene lookup returns CDR1 SGHRS and CDR2 YFSETQ. The CDR3: CASSLVTGETSGYTF. The CDR3, as DNA: TGCGCCAGCAGCTTGGTCACAGGGGAGACAAGCGGCTACACCTTC.

The chain is built from TRBV5-1 and TRBJ1-5; 7 nucleotides line up with TRBD1. V lost 3 bases, J lost 2 bases, and 5 bases stayed unmatched. The CDR3 totals 15 residues. Germline V gene data show CDR1 as SGHRS and CDR2 as YFSETQ. For the CDR3, the DNA is TGCGCCAGCAGCTCGGGGACAGATGGCAATCAGCCCCAGCATTTT. Amino acids: CASSSGTDGNQPQHF.

The chain is built from TRBV9 and TRBJ1-4; D might be TRBD1 (6 bases). Trimming pared 0 bases from V and 9 bases from J, leaving 12 bases between. Germline CDR1 SGDLS, CDR2 YYNGEE. This CDR3 comprises 14 residues. CDR3 amino acids: CASSVEGGRQKLFF. CDR3 nucleotides: TGTGCCAGCAGCGTAGAGGGGGGGAGGCAAAAACTGTTTTTT.

To note about this clone: The junction shows a germline mismatch at one end, possibly a read error. The genes are TRBV7-7 and TRBJ2-3; 10 bases line up with TRBD2. CDR1 SSHAT and CDR2 FNYEAQ come from the germline V gene (reference sequence). The CDR3 contains 15 residues. The CDR3 DNA is TGTGCTAGCAGCCGATCTAGCGGGAGTTTGGATACGCAGTATTTT. This sequence encodes CASSRSSGSLDTQYF.

The chain uses TRBV7-8 and TRBJ1-1, with D unclear. CDR3 length: 11 amino acids. V shed 5 bases and J shed 5 bases, with 6 bases lying between them. The germline CDR1 and CDR2 sequences are SGHVS and FQNEAQ. The CDR3 sequence: CASSLRTEAFF. The CDR3 DNA reads as TGTGCCAGCAGCCTCAGGACTGAAGCTTTCTTT. The whole variable domain, remainder taken from reference TRBV7-8 and TRBJ1-1, is GAGVSQSPRYKVAKRGQDVALRCDPISGHVSLFWYQQALGQGPEFLTYFQNEAQLDKSGLPSDRFFAERPEGSVSTLKIQRTQQEDSAVYLCASSLRTEAFFGQGTRLTVV.